This TCR beta chain was retrieved from a study of T-cell memory formation after mild COVID-19. In germline, CDR1 is SGHTA, CDR2 FQGNSA. This CDR3 contains 16 residues. J lost 2 bases, V lost 4 bases, and 8 bases had no gene match. This clonotype showed up just a few times. TCRdb passed the 5' RACE reads through MiXCR, listing each CDR3 protein once. The sample lists 150,000 or so distinct CDR3 sequences, around a third occurring once. This receptor was identified in an adult woman who had mild COVID-19 (a few samples of this study predate the infection). Cell type and time point are not known. Sequencing was done on a sample of PBMCs or a T cell subset sorted from them (not recorded which). The rearrangement links TRBV7-2 to TRBJ2-1, with 7 bases matching TRBD1. In DNA form, the CDR3 reads TGTGCCAGCAGCTCGCGACAGGGAAGTCCCTACAATGAGCAGTTCTTC. Protein sequence: CASSSRQGSPYNEQFF.